This T cell receptor (beta chain) was recovered during a study of blood T cells in healthy people across ages. Background on the study: Capture by template switching was about one barcoded beta molecule per two T cells. Study-level findings and limits: Naive and antigen-experienced cells were not separated, limiting conclusive comparison.

The table lists this clonotype with a few counts. What it binds is not known. PCR was performed a second time for roughly 7 to 11 cycles using a sample-barcoded 5' primer and a J-beta primer mix. Via MiXCR, TCRdb re-called the 5' RACE reads, giving one row per CDR3 protein. The sample includes some 930,000 distinct CDR3 sequences, 25% to 30% of them seen just once. This same sample was also taken into another study, of T cells of mothers and their children. That source notes: The data showed no persistent microchimeric T cell clones.

This TCR derives from a woman aged 40-49 years in good health. What was sequenced was blood.

As DNA, the CDR3 is TGTGCCAGCAGACTCTACAGGGCGGATGGCTACACCTTC. Protein: CASRLYRADGYTF. V and J are TRBV6-6 and TRBJ1-2, with D possibly matching TRBD1 (6 bases). The CDR3 sequence is 13 residues long. V gave up 6 bases and J gave up 6 bases, with 14 bases separating them. Germline V gene data show CDR1 as MNHNY and CDR2 as SVGAGI (reference sequence).